This T cell receptor (beta chain) was retrieved from a study of cytomegalovirus exposure and HLA in healthy donors (dated by TCRdb to about 2017). Regarding the research as a whole: According to an earlier analysis of 550 to 700 of the donors, some 180 million T cells yielded some 120 million unique TCR beta sequences and 276 Gb of sequence data. About 300 gigabases of sequencing data and approximately 91 million unique TCR sequences made up an early release that covered nearly 650 HLA-typed donors. Among the roughly 400 genotyped donors, 81% belonged to the genetic ancestry cluster associated with self-reported Caucasian donors. The aim of the study was to test whether cataloging public T cell receptors could identify signatures of past pathogen exposure. Using immunosequencing, the study profiled T cell repertoires from 550 to 750 subjects and related those repertoires to cytomegalovirus serostatus. In addition to the first cohort of hundreds of subjects, a separate validation cohort of 120 different subjects was used. High-throughput TCR immunosequencing, statistical association of individual TCRs with disease status, and machine learning were combined to predict cytomegalovirus infection status. In a later analysis, previously published TCR beta repertoires from roughly 710 donors were re-analyzed and high-resolution HLA genotyping was added so that TCR occurrence patterns could be studied. Rather than using new phenotypic data, the later analysis identified candidate immune exposures from TCR beta sequences and from how often those sequences occurred across donors. An earlier analysis of around 640 of the donors used high-throughput TCR beta sequencing to judge whether each TCR beta V gene segment behaved as functional or pseudogenic. Donor age, sex, ethnicity and CMV serostatus were compiled together with the repertoire data. A later genetic analysis used genome-wide SNP genotypes for about 60% of the 666 donors, treating that subset as a discovery cohort. All discovery cohort repertoires had been generated using a single sequencing platform. Both class I and class II loci were covered by HLA typing, at four-digit resolution. The number of donors typed differed by locus, with roughly 620-640 for A, B, C, DRB1 and DQB1, 522 for DQA1, 600 to 610 for DPA1, and some 470 for DPB1. Four to six DR-DQ haplotypes were handled as single units for association and clustering, since linkage in the cohort was strong. Among around 400 genotyped donors of the cohort, an average of around 250,000 unique TCR beta nucleotide sequences was sequenced per donor, of which 15% to 20% were non-productive.

Remarks on this clone: The clone's antigen remains unknown. No much larger clonotype is one base removed from it; base qualities were not supplied.

The cohort was made up of several hundred healthy bone marrow donors. At the time of sampling, every cohort member was nominally healthy, though immune exposures that went unrecorded were likely present. The donor tested CMV seronegative and was one of the 352 seronegative cohort members. A peripheral blood sample was provided by each donor, and peripheral blood mononuclear cells were used for TCR beta sequencing. Genomic DNA extraction from the blood cell samples was performed with the Qiagen DNeasy Blood Extraction Kit. Results the study describes overall, beyond this receptor: In a later analysis, HLA-associated TCR beta chains showed more clonal expansion and lower generation probabilities than non-associated chains that were equally common. A later genetic analysis associated a missense DCLRE1C variant with V-gene and J-gene trimming of TCR beta chains, and an independent cohort replicated the association. A later analysis found that TCR association rates varied across HLA loci, with DRB1 alleles showing the most associated TCRs and HLA-C alleles the fewest. When HLA alleles, especially DR and DQ, strongly co-occurred, TCR associations were difficult to assign to individual alleles. The classifier was reported to diagnose cytomegalovirus status with high specificity and sensitivity in both the original cohort and the validation cohort. Some IMGT-functional V segments, including TRBV6-2 and TRBV6-3, could not be told apart with the 87-base-pair reads, so those segments were excluded. According to a later analysis, most CMV-associated TCR beta chains appeared to be HLA-restricted, and the HLA associations seemed to be driven largely by CMV exposure. A few of the identified cytomegalovirus-associated TCR beta chains were confirmed in vitro to be specific for cytomegalovirus antigens. The sequencing pipeline was judged likely to have produced a cluster of highly shared sequence variants as a technical artifact. At a false discovery rate of 0.05, a later analysis linked some 18,000 TCR beta sequences to specific HLA alleles. Roughly uniform sequencing depth across donors was assumed in presence/absence analyses, although this assumption may not hold. Compared with the roughly 600-donor mean, donors in an Asian-associated ancestry cluster had fewer N-insertions in productive TCRs, according to a later genetic analysis. Several of the top co-occurrence clusters appeared to be linked to parvovirus B19, influenza, CMV and Epstein-Barr virus, according to a later analysis. The only immune exposure information available for the cohort was CMV serostatus. A further reported finding was that TCR beta sequences accurately predicted the HLA-A and HLA-B alleles for most subjects in the first cohort. Most TCR sequences were observed very rarely across donors, whereas some public TCRs were present in many individuals. The earlier analysis of 450 to 700 of the donors excluded around 17 rarely observed V segments, including chromosome 9 orphons, because counts were too low. In an earlier analysis of about 600 of the donors, most TCR beta V segments appeared in productive rearrangements about 87% or about 30% of the time, broadly matching IMGT annotations. A total of around 150 TCR beta chains were listed by the study as associated with cytomegalovirus. Because HLA typing was unavailable for some donors at each locus, only the typed subset was used in association tests. Linkage disequilibrium might explain the correlated functional status among segregating V segments, but an unknown experimental factor could not be ruled out. Only TCR beta chains were sequenced in this cohort, and the absence of alpha or paired-chain data limited detectable features. According to the authors, the approach could potentially be generalized to other disease states and immunological phenotypes.

Library creation used the immunoSEQ multiplex PCR assay. For the multiplex PCR, a mixture combining 60 forward primers for TCR Vbeta segments and 13 reverse primers for TCR Jbeta segments was used. The CDR3 region of rearranged TCR beta genes was amplified from genomic DNA with a multiplex PCR assay. On the Illumina HiSeq System, the amplified TCR beta libraries were sequenced as 87-base-pair reads. In the paper's pipeline: In a later analysis, 77 million or so unique TCR beta chains were counted across the approximately 640 repertoires, and around 10 million of these chains were shared by at least two donors. To remove PCR and sequencing errors, raw reads were error-corrected and collapsed into unique sequences using a nearest-neighbor algorithm that merged closely related sequences. To assign V, D and J gene segments, CDR3 sequences were aligned to IMGT reference sequences. Each retained sequence needed at least a six-nucleotide match to both a V gene segment and a J gene segment. A rearrangement was called productive if the CDR3 had no stop codons and remained in frame with V and J, and every other rearrangement was called non-productive. CDR3 was defined by IMGT convention, running from the second conserved V-encoded cysteine to the conserved J-encoded phenylalanine. The earlier analysis of some 550 of the donors excluded any sequence lacking an unambiguous match to a single V gene segment. An earlier analysis of 587 of the donors called V segments functional above 56.7% productive rearrangements and segregating when the between-donor standard deviation exceeded 5%. A statistical classification framework was developed to diagnose cytomegalovirus status using the catalog of TCR beta chain sequences. V and J gene assignment, in a later analysis, came from comparing TCR nucleotide sequences with IMGT/GENE-DB human TR gene sequences. Using the TCRdist pipeline, a later analysis assigned CDR3 sequences along with most-parsimonious VDJ recombination scenarios. A later analysis defined each TCR beta chain by its CDR3 amino acid sequence plus V-gene family, and excluded reads lacking a unique V-gene family. To address suspected cross-contamination and a sequencing artifact, a later analysis removed a few hundred highly shared, low-generation-probability nucleotide sequences. For each public chain, a later analysis derived a clonal expansion index from normalized ranks of inferred template counts within each repertoire. A later analysis computed generation probabilities with a VDJ recombination model fitted to out-of-frame rearrangements, and checked the results against IGoR. Hypergeometric tests were used in a later analysis to score TCR-TCR, TCR-HLA and TCR-CMV co-occurrence, with a repertoire-size bias correction applied to the TCR pairs. To estimate false discovery rates, a later analysis permuted the HLA or CMV assignments 20 times. In a later analysis, co-occurring TCRs were grouped using DBSCAN, and TCRdist sequence similarity was added for clustering within HLA-allele-positive subsets. For co-occurrence clustering, repertoires with fewer than 30,000 or more than 120,000 public chains were excluded, along with roughly 5 repertoires with anomalous nucleotide sharing. Here the immuneACCESS table is served through TCRdb, limited to in-frame sequences with V and J called. Missing clones are a known gap in these copies; in checked studies unresolved V genes cover under half, and the rest lacks a known reason. V and J calls plus clone size are reproduced from that table; the DNA served to infer D and trimming. In this sample the table shows hundreds of thousands of clones, 70% to 90% of which occur a single time. 2% to 3% of the sample lies in the top ten.

CDR1 KGHSH and CDR2 LQKENI are derived from the germline V gene. V gives up 1 base and J gives up 1 base, and the segment between their germline ends measures 9 bases. The CDR3 has 15 amino acids, counting the end cysteine and phenylalanine. Only the CDR3 DNA is retained, 45 bases long and in frame from the first base. This receptor was taken from a young woman in good health and CMV-seronegative. Recombination linked TRBV18 to TRBJ2-3; no D gene call is confident. The material sequenced was PBMCs. The CDR3 protein: CASSPRSIGTDTQYF. Read as DNA, the sequence is TGTGCCAGCTCACCACGGAGTATAGGCACAGATACGCAGTATTTT.